The 29 T cell receptor beta chains below come from one sample, sequenced in a study of T cell repertoires in cytomegalovirus infection. TCRdb re-called the reads with MiXCR, one entry per CDR3 protein. This sample has 51,000 or so distinct CDR3 sequences, with around 19% found just once. These receptors are not linked to any known antigen. Sequencing used CD8+ T cells from cultured PBMCs, obtained from culture after CMV antigen stimulation. The receptors shown here come from a human donor in good health (CMV status not recorded). Some clones in this sample may be carry-over from other donors' samples.

This clonotype has only a few counts. This sequence joins TRBV5-1 and TRBJ2-7; D might be TRBD2 (5 bases). The germline V gene has CDR1 SGHRS and CDR2 YFSETQ. CDR3 length equals 13 residues. V was pared by 0 bases and J by 3 bases, with 7 bases between. In DNA, the CDR3 is TGCGCCAGCAGCTTGGTTGGAGGCTACGAGCAGTACTTC. Translation gives CASSLVGGYEQYF.

This clonotype was picked up a small number of times. The chain couples TRBV6-2 or TRBV6-3 to TRBJ1-5, with 7 bases that match TRBD1. CDR1 is MNHEY and CDR2 is SVGEGT in the germline V gene. The ends lost 5 bases at V and 2 bases at J; junction bases unmatched: 3. CDR3 length equals 14 residues. CDR3 in DNA: TGTGCCAGCAGTACCGACAGGGGCAATCAGCCCCAGCATTTT. This codes for CASSTDRGNQPQHF.

V gene TRBV7-6 combines with J gene TRBJ2-7; TRBD1 matches at 9 bases. This CDR3 is 15 amino acids long. Germline-derived CDR1 and CDR2 are SGHVS and FNYEAQ. V lost 5 bases to trimming and J lost 5 bases; unmatched junction nucleotides: 10. The CDR3 coding sequence is TGTGCCAGCAGCCCAAGGAGGGACAGGGTCCACGAGCAGTACTTC. Amino acid sequence: CASSPRRDRVHEQYF.

V usage is TRBV6-4 and J usage is TRBJ2-3; perhaps D is TRBD1 or TRBD2 (6 bases each). V was shortened by 3 bases and J by 2 bases, with 9 bases between the two germline ends. From germline, CDR1 is MRHNA and CDR2 SNTAGT. This CDR3 has 14 residues. The CDR3 DNA sequence: TGTGCCAGCAGTGAAACGGGGGCCACAGATACGCAGTATTTT. Protein: CASSETGATDTQYF.

The sample holds a few counts of this clonotype. The rearrangement uses TRBV7-9 and TRBJ1-4, with a possible D match to TRBD1 (5 bases). This CDR3 contains 15 residues. The V gene lost 7 bases and the J gene lost 8 bases, with 20 bases spanning the gap. Germline-derived CDR1 and CDR2 are SEHNR and FQNEAQ (reference sequence). CDR3 sequence (DNA): TGTGCCAGCACCCCATCAGGGTCACCTCGCGAAAAACTGTTTTTT. This gives the protein CASTPSGSPREKLFF.

This clonotype was recorded a few times. The chain links TRBV12-3 or TRBV12-4 to TRBJ1-1; D is ambiguous. The CDR3 sequence is 11 residues long. Between the trimmed V and J ends, which lost 3 bases and 7 bases, there was a span of 6 bases. CDR3 sequence (DNA): TGTGCCAGCAGTTTGGGATTTGAAGCTTTCTTT. Its translation: CASSLGFEAFF.

This chain connects TRBV5-4 to TRBJ1-1; a possible D gene is TRBD1 (5 bases). The CDR3 has 12 amino acids. V dropped 4 bases and J dropped 3 bases, with 7 bases sitting between them. Germline V lookup: CDR1 SGHNT, CDR2 YYREEE (reference sequence). DNA for the CDR3: TGTGCCAGCAGCGGGACCGACACTGAAGCTTTCTTT. The encoded protein is CASSGTDTEAFF.

This clonotype was observed many times. The V call is TRBV7-2, the J call TRBJ1-1; D unresolved. V lost 2 bases and J lost 5, with 9 bases in between. CDR1 is SGHTA and CDR2 is FQGNSA in the germline V gene. The CDR3 consists of 13 residues. In nucleotides, the CDR3 is TGTGCCAGCAGCTTATCCGGGGAGACTGAAGCTTTCTTT. Translated: CASSLSGETEAFF.

V is TRBV9 and J is TRBJ2-7; D might be TRBD1 or TRBD2, each matching 5 bases. Per the germline V gene, CDR1 is SGDLS and CDR2 is YYNGEE. This CDR3 has 12 residues. V was cut by 0 bases and J by 6 bases, with 7 bases left in between. CDR3 in DNA: TGTGCCAGCAGCGTAGAGGGGAGCGAGCAGTACTTC. This encodes CASSVEGSEQYF.

As concerns this clonotype: The CDR3 end shows no conserved phenylalanine or tryptophan, and so a read error is likely. The CDR3 DNA reads as TGTGCCAGCAGCTCCTACAGGGTTGGCGTTCAAAATTCACCCCTCCACTAT. Encoded protein: CASSSYRVGVQNSPLHY. This rearrangement joins TRBV5-6 to TRBJ1-6, with D possibly TRBD1 on 6 matching bases. Trimming left V 3 bases short and J 7 bases short, with 20 bases between. From germline, CDR1 is SGHDT and CDR2 YYEEEE. The CDR3 is 17 amino acids.

The V gene is TRBV7-2, the J gene TRBJ2-3; 13 nucleotides align to TRBD2. Germline-derived CDR1 and CDR2 are SGHTA and FQGNSA. This CDR3 has 17 amino acids. J gave up 6 bases and V 4 bases, and 10 bases lay outside the gene matches. The CDR3 region is CASSYSSTSGGQDTQYF. The DNA of the CDR3 is TGTGCCAGCAGCTACTCCTCGACTAGCGGGGGGCAGGATACGCAGTATTTT.

V gene TRBV12-3 or TRBV12-4 combines with J gene TRBJ1-2; no reliable D call. Trimming removed 1 base at V and 2 bases at J, with 11 bases between. The CDR3 spans 15 residues. This CDR3 is CASSLVPEGNYGYTF. For the CDR3, the DNA is TGTGCCAGCAGTTTAGTCCCGGAGGGAAACTATGGCTACACCTTC.

The chain carries TRBV10-3 and TRBJ2-1; TRBD2 is a possible D gene (5 bases). Germline CDR1 reads ENHRY; CDR2 reads SYGVKD. V was cut by 3 bases and J by 7 bases, with 19 bases left in between. This CDR3 has 16 amino acids. The CDR3 here is CAISDEGLAWFNEQFF. The CDR3 DNA sequence: TGTGCCATCAGTGATGAAGGGCTAGCTTGGTTTAATGAGCAGTTCTTC.

In its sample, this clonotype was seen a few times. This rearrangement joins TRBV4-1 to TRBJ2-3; D is undetermined. The V end lost 0 bases, the J end lost 3 bases, and 7 bases lay between the germline ends. In germline, CDR1 is MGHRA, CDR2 YSYEKL. The CDR3 runs to 14 residues. The CDR3 bases are TGCGCCAGCAGCCAAGAGTGGCGGACAGATACGCAGTATTTT. This codes for CASSQEWRTDTQYF.

This chain joins TRBV7-2 and TRBJ1-4, with 8 bases fitting TRBD1. The CDR3 is 16 amino acids. The germline gives CDR1 SGHTA, CDR2 FQGNSA. Trimming at V came to 5 bases and at J to 8 bases, leaving 13 bases not matched to a gene. As DNA, the CDR3 is TGTGCCAGCAGCCCACGAGACAGGGGAGCAGGGGAAAAACTGTTTTTT. Translating it yields CASSPRDRGAGEKLFF.

The CDR3 loop is CASSLDPWGPQHF. The CDR3 coding sequence is TGTGCCAGCAGCTTAGATCCGTGGGGGCCCCAGCATTTT. V gene TRBV11-2 combines with J gene TRBJ1-5; D is unresolved. The germline V gene encodes CDR1 SGHAT and CDR2 FQNNGV. The CDR3 loop spans 13 amino acids. Between the trimmed V and J ends, which lost 0 bases and 9 bases, there was a span of 9 bases.

This clonotype has only a few counts. An end of the junction does not agree with germline; a read error may underlie this. This rearrangement joins TRBV6-2 or TRBV6-3 to TRBJ1-4, with TRBD1 as a possible D gene (6 bases). Germline assignment: CDR1 MNHEY and CDR2 SVGEGT. This CDR3 has 17 amino acids. The CDR3 DNA reads TGTGCCAGCAGCTACTCCCCCTCGGGCGACAGGAATGAAAAACTGTTTTTT. It translates to CASSYSPSGDRNEKLFF.

V gene TRBV5-5 combines with J gene TRBJ1-5; TRBD1 might be the D (5 bases). The V gene's germline CDR1 is SGHKS and CDR2 YYEKEE (reference sequence). The CDR3 contains 15 residues. Trimming removed 5 bases from V and 0 bases from J, with 12 bases in between. The CDR3 coding sequence is TGTGCCAGCAGTTTATCAGGGAATAGCAATCAGCCCCAGCATTTT. Translated, it gives CASSLSGNSNQPQHF. Full variable domain (outside the CDR3, taken from reference TRBV5-5 and TRBJ1-5): DAGVTQSPTHLIKTRGQQVTLRCSPISGHKSVSWYQQVLGQGPQFIFQYYEKEERGRGNFPDRFSARQFPNYSSELNVNALLLGDSALYLCASSLSGNSNQPQHFGDGTRLSIL.

The rearrangement links TRBV10-3 to TRBJ1-6; D might be TRBD1 (6 bases). Germline CDR1 and CDR2: ENHRY and SYGVKD. The CDR3 totals 16 residues. V lost 0 bases and J lost 4, with 10 bases in between. The CDR3, as DNA: TGTGCCATCAGTGAGTCGAAAACAGGGTATAATTCACCCCTCCACTTT. It is translated as CAISESKTGYNSPLHF.

This clonotype was counted only a few times. The chain employs TRBV7-8 and TRBJ1-1; a weak D match, TRBD1 (5 bases). The length of the CDR3 is 13 residues. The ends were cut back, 2 bases at V and 6 bases at J, with 10 bases in the middle. Germline V gene lookup returns CDR1 SGHVS and CDR2 FQNEAQ. This CDR3 reads CASSLPGLSEAFF. DNA for the CDR3: TGTGCCAGCAGCTTACCGGGACTCTCTGAAGCTTTCTTT.

This rearrangement joins TRBV4-1 to TRBJ1-1; D ambiguous. The V end was cut by 0 bases, the J end by 6 bases, with 5 bases between. The CDR3 has 12 residues. Germline V gene data show CDR1 as MGHRA and CDR2 as YSYEKL. The CDR3 sequence: CASSQDRSEAFF. The CDR3 DNA follows: TGCGCCAGCAGCCAAGATCGGTCTGAAGCTTTCTTT.

This chain uses TRBV10-3 with TRBJ2-1, with 8 bases identical to TRBD1. The CDR3 runs to 16 residues. Trimming removed 1 base from V and 7 bases from J; junction bases left unmatched: 9. CDR1 and CDR2 from the germline V gene are ENHRY and SYGVKD. CDR3 in DNA: TGTGCCATCAGTGAGTTAAGGGGGCAGGGGGCGAATGAGCAGTTCTTC. Protein sequence: CAISELRGQGANEQFF.

This chain connects TRBV7-2 to TRBJ1-4, with no clear D. Per the germline V gene, CDR1 is SGHTA and CDR2 is FQGNSA. Deletions cut 1 base from V and 8 bases from J, with 14 bases between. This CDR3 comprises 15 residues. Here the CDR3 DNA reads TGTGCCAGCAGCTTAGATGAGGGTGGCGAGGAAAAACTGTTTTTT. Translation: CASSLDEGGEEKLFF.

The CDR3 loop is CASSPLTGPHRNTIYF. In nucleotides, the CDR3 is TGTGCCAGCAGCCCCCTGACGGGGCCTCATCGAAACACCATATATTTT. This chain joins TRBV7-2 and TRBJ1-3; D is possibly TRBD1 (5 bases). The CDR3 length is 16 residues. Trimming shortened V by 5 bases and J by 5 bases, and 19 bases separated the two germline ends. Germline-derived CDR1 and CDR2 are SGHTA and FQGNSA.

A few counts support this clonotype. The V call is TRBV7-7, the J call TRBJ2-5; TRBD1 aligns across 9 bases. This CDR3 spans 15 amino acids. With 3 bases clipped from V and 4 bases from J, the junction kept 6 bases outside the gene matches. CDR1 is SSHAT, CDR2 FNYEAQ, per germline (reference sequence). This chain's CDR3 is CASSFLGQGGETQYF. CDR3 in DNA: TGTGCCAGCAGCTTCCTGGGACAGGGCGGAGAGACCCAGTACTTC.

This clonotype was recorded a few times. The chain recombines TRBV7-2 with TRBJ2-5; D gene uncertain. In germline, CDR1 is SGHTA, CDR2 FQGNSA. The length of the CDR3 is 12 residues. V lost 3 bases and J lost 5, with 7 bases in between. The CDR3 DNA reads as TGTGCCAGCAGCTTCGGGTCGGAGACCCAGTACTTC. Residues: CASSFGSETQYF.

This sequence joins TRBV7-4 and TRBJ2-1; D gene uncertain. V shed 4 bases and J shed 4 bases, with 20 bases lying between them. CDR3 size: 17 residues. The germline gives CDR1 SGHVT, CDR2 SQSDAQ. The DNA for the CDR3 is TGTGCCAGCAGCTCTCCCGCCGATAGGGAAACGTACAATGAGCAGTTCTTC. Translating gives CASSSPADRETYNEQFF. The full variable domain, its missing parts supplied by reference TRBV7-4 and TRBJ2-1, is GAGVSQSPRYKVAKRGRDVALRCDSISGHVTLYWYRQTLGQGSEVLTYSQSDAQRDKSGRPSGRFSAERPERSVSTLKIQRTEQGDSAVYLCASSSPADRETYNEQFFGPGTRLTVL.

There are a few counts of this clonotype. This chain links TRBV4-1 with TRBJ1-5; D may be TRBD1 (6 bases). Trimming took 1 base from V and 4 from J, leaving 14 bases between them. Germline V lookup: CDR1 MGHRA, CDR2 YSYEKL. The CDR3 contains 16 residues. CDR3 sequence (DNA): TGCGCCAGCAGCCAAGTACCCGGACAGAAGAATCAGCCCCAGCATTTT. Amino acid sequence: CASSQVPGQKNQPQHF.

The rearrangement links TRBV7-8 to TRBJ1-1; a possible D gene is TRBD1 (5 bases). The CDR3 runs 15 residues. V was trimmed by 3 bases and J by 0 bases, leaving 11 bases between them. Germline CDR1 SGHVS, CDR2 FQNEAQ. This CDR3 reads CASSLRQPMNTEAFF. The CDR3 DNA sequence: TGTGCCAGCAGCTTGAGACAGCCTATGAACACTGAAGCTTTCTTT.